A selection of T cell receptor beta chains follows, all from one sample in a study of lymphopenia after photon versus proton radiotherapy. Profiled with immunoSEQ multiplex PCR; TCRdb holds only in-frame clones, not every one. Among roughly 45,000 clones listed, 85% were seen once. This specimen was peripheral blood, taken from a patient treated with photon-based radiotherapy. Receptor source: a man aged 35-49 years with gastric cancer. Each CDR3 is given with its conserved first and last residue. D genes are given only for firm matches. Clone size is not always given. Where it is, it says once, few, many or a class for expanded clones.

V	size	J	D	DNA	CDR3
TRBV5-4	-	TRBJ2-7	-	TGTGCCAGCAGCCCCCCGGGGGGAGGGGGTTACGAGCAGTACTTC	CASSPPGGGGYEQYF
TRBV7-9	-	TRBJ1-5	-	TGTGCCAGCGCCAGACGTGGGGGGGAGTCCCAGCATTTT	CASARRGGESQHF
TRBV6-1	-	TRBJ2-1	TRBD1	TGTGCCAGCACCCCAGGGGGCAATGAGCAGTTCTTC	CASTPGGNEQFF
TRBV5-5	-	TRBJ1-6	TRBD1	TGTGCCAGCAGCTTGAGGGACAGGGGGGATTCACCCCTCCACTTT	CASSLRDRGDSPLHF
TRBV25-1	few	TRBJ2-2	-	TGTGCCAGCCAATTTACCTACTTCGGGGAGCTGTTTTTT	CASQFTYFGELFF
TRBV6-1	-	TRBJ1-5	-	TGTGCCAGCAGTGGACAGGCGTCGGGCAATCAGCCCCAGCATTTT	CASSGQASGNQPQHF
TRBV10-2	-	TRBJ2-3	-	TGCGCCAGCACCTCGCATCGGGCCGGCGTAGGGAAAGATACGCAGTATTTT	CASTSHRAGVGKDTQYF
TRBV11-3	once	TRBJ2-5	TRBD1	TGTGCCAGCAGCCCCGGGACAGGACCCCAAGAGACCCAGTACTTC	CASSPGTGPQETQYF
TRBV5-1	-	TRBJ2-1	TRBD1	TGCGCCAGCAGCTTTTTAGCAGGGGGCCAAGATGAGCAGTTCTTC	CASSFLAGGQDEQFF
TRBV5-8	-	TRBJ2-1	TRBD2	TGTGCCAGCAGTTTGGAGCCTAGCGGGGGAGCCAAGCAGTTCTTC	CASSLEPSGGAKQFF
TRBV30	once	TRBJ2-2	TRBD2	TGTGCCTGGGAGGGACTAGCGCCTTACACCGGGGAGCTGTTTTTT	CAWEGLAPYTGELFF
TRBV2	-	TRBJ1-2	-	TGTGCCACCCTTAAGGGAAATTTAGATGGCTACACCTTC	CATLKGNLDGYTF
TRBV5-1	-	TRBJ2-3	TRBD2	TGCGCCAGCAGCCTTAGCGGGGGCACAGATACGCAGTATTTT	CASSLSGGTDTQYF
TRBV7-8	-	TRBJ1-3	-	TGTGCCAGCAGTCAGGGGAACTCTGGAAACACCATATATTTT	CASSQGNSGNTIYF
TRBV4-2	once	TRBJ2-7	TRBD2	TGTGCCAGCAGCCAAGGCTTATCTAGCGGGGCCCCTGCCTACGAGCAGTACTTC	CASSQGLSSGAPAYEQYF
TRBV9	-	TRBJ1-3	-	TGTGCCAGCAGCAATTCGGGTTACTCTGGAAACACCATATATTTT	CASSNSGYSGNTIYF
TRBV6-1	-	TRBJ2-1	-	TGTGCCAGCAGTGAAGATGTTAGCTCCTACAATGAGCAGTTCTTC	CASSEDVSSYNEQFF
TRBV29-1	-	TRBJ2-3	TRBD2	TGCAGCGGAATAGCGGGGGAGACAAATAGCACAGATACGCAGTATTTT	CSGIAGETNSTDTQYF
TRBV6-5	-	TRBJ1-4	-	TGTGCCACCAAAGAGGGAAGCACAACTAATGAAAAACTGTTTTTT	CATKEGSTTNEKLFF
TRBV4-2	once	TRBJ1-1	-	TGTGCCAGCAGCCAAGGACTCCCTGGCACGTTAAACACTGAAGCTTTCTTT	CASSQGLPGTLNTEAFF
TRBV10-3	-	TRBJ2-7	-	TGTGCCATCAGTGAGAGGACCTACGAGCAGTACTTC	CAISERTYEQYF
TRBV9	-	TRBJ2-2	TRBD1	TGTGCCAGCAGCGTAGAACCAGGGGGCGATGACGGGGAGCTGTTTTTT	CASSVEPGGDDGELFF
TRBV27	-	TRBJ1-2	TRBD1	TGTGCCAGCAGTTTGTTAGGGGGCGGTGGCTACACCTTC	CASSLLGGGGYTF
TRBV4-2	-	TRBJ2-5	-	TGTGCCAGCAGCCAAGATGGGAGACTAGGGCAAGAGACCCAGTACTTC	CASSQDGRLGQETQYF
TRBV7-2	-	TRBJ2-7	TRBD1	TGTGCCAGCAGCTTTGGCTATCCCGGACAGGCGGACGAGCAGTACTTC	CASSFGYPGQADEQYF
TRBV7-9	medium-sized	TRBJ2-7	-	TGTGCCAGCAGCTTAGGCCAGCTCGAGCAGTACTTC	CASSLGQLEQYF
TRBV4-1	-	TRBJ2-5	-	TGCGCCAGCAGCCAGCAAGGAGTACAGGCTAGTAGGTCCCAGTACTTC	CASSQQGVQASRSQYF
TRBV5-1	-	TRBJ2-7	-	TGCGCCAGCAGCTTGTCCGGGGGGCCGGGCTCCTACGAGCAGTACTTC	CASSLSGGPGSYEQYF
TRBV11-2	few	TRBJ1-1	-	TGTGCCAGCAGCTTAGACACGATGAACACTGAAGCTTTCTTT	CASSLDTMNTEAFF
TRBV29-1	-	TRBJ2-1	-	TGCAGCGTACGGCGGGGCAATGAGCAGTTCTTC	CSVRRGNEQFF
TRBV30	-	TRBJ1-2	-	TGTGCCCATGGCGGGGGGGCCGGGGGCTACACCTTC	CAHGGGAGGYTF
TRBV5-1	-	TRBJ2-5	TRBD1	TGCGCCAGCAGCGAGGGACAGGGGGTGGAGACCCAGTACTTC	CASSEGQGVETQYF
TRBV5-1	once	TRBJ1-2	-	TGCGCCAGCAGCTTGGCAGGGGCGGCTAACTATGGCTACACCTTC	CASSLAGAANYGYTF
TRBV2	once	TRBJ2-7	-	TGTGCCAGCAGGGCGTTAGGCACCTACGAGCAGTACTTC	CASRALGTYEQYF
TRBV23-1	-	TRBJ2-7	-	TGCGCCAGCAGTCAATCGGAGGGACATTGGCACGAGCAGTACTTC	CASSQSEGHWHEQYF
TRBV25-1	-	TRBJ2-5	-	TGTGCCAGCAGTGATCGCGGGGGCTTCCAAGAGACCCAGTACTTC	CASSDRGGFQETQYF
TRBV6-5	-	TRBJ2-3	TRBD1	TGTGCCAGCAGTTACGGGCGACAGGGTACAGATACGCAGTATTTT	CASSYGRQGTDTQYF
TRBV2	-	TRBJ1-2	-	TGTGCCAGCAGGGAAAGGGAGTTTACTAACTATGGCTACACCTTC	CASREREFTNYGYTF
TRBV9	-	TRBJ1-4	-	TGTGCCAGCAGCGTAGGACAGTATAATGAAAAACTGTTTTTT	CASSVGQYNEKLFF
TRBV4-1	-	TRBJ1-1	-	TGCGCCAGCAGCCAAGAGGGGTTCCCTAGAGCAGCAATGAACACTGAAGCTTTCTTT	CASSQEGFPRAAMNTEAFF
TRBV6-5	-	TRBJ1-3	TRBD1	TGTGCCAGCAGTTACGGACAGGGTTTGGGAAACACCATATATTTT	CASSYGQGLGNTIYF
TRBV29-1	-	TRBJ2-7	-	TGCAGCGTTGAAACAGGATCCGAGCAGTACTTC	CSVETGSEQYF
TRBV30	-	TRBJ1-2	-	TGTGCCTGGAGTGTCCGGACTTCTTATGGCTACACCTTC	CAWSVRTSYGYTF
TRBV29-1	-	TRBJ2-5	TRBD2	TGCAGCGCTGGGACTAGCGGGGGGCAAGGGGAGACCCAGTACTTC	CSAGTSGGQGETQYF
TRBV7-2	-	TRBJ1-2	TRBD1	TGTGCCAGCAGCCTTAATACCCAGGGGGTAGATAACTATGGCTACACCTTC	CASSLNTQGVDNYGYTF
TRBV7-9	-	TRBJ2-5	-	TGTGCCAGCAACGTTGGCCAAGAGACCCAGTACTTC	CASNVGQETQYF
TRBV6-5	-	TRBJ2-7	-	TGTGCCAGCAGCCAAGGGAGCTCCTACGAGCAGTACTTC	CASSQGSSYEQYF
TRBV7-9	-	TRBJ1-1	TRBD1	TGTGCCAGCAGCCAACCACGGACAGGCCAGAACACTGAAGCTTTCTTT	CASSQPRTGQNTEAFF
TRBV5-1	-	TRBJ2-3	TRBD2	TGCGCCAGCAGCTGGCGACCACCCGGGACTAACTACACAGATACGCAGTATTTT	CASSWRPPGTNYTDTQYF
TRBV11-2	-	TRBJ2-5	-	TGTGCCAGCAGCTTAGCCGGAAGGGCGCGAGAGACCCAGTACTTC	CASSLAGRARETQYF
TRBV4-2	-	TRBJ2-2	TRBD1	TGTGCCAGCAGCCAAGGTCGGGACAGGGGGCCCGAAAGTACAACCGGGGAGCTGTTTTTT	CASSQGRDRGPESTTGELFF
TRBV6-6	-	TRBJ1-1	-	TGTGCCAGCAGTTACTCAGGGGAGATCGGCACTGAAGCTTTCTTT	CASSYSGEIGTEAFF